Here is one T cell receptor beta chain with its context. Trimming at V came to 3 bases and at J to 5 bases, leaving 7 bases not matched to a gene. Germline V lookup: CDR1 KGHSH, CDR2 LQKENI. The CDR3 is 17 amino acids. Study processing details: Amplification of reference gene primers provided the estimated nucleated cell counts. Clones were sequenced by immunoSEQ multiplex PCR, and TCRdb holds only the in-frame ones, with some missing. V, J and clone size are taken as reported in that table, and D and trimming were inferred from the DNA itself. The sample has hundreds of thousands of clones, roughly 90% seen once. The sample originates from a study of blood T cell repertoires in COVID-19. Across the whole study: Nucleic acid was either cDNA or gDNA, and it came from T cells, B-cell-depleted T cells, or PBMCs.

This chain links TRBV18 with TRBJ2-3, with 14 bases lining up with TRBD2. This TCR derives from a woman in her 50s with active or convalescent COVID-19. Sequenced input: peripheral blood. CDR3: CASSPSTSGRAEDTQYF. The CDR3 nucleotides are TGTGCCAGCTCACCTTCGACTAGCGGGAGGGCCGAAGATACGCAGTATTTT.